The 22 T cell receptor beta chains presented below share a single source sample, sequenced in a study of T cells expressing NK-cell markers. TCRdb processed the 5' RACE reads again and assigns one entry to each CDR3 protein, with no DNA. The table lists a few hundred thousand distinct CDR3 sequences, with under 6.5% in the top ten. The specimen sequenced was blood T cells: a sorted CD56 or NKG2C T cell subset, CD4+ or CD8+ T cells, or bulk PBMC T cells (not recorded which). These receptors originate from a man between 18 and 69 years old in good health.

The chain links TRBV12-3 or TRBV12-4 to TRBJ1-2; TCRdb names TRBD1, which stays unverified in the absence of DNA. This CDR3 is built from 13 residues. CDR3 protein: CASRDFGQDGYTF.

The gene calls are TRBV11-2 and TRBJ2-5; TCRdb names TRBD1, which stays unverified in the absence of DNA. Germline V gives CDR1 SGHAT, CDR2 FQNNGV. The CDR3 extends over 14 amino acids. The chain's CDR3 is CASRPVTGKETQYF.

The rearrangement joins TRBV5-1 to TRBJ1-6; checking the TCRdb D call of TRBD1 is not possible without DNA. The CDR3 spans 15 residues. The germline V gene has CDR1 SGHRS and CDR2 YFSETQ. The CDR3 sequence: CASSLGGTGNSPLHF.

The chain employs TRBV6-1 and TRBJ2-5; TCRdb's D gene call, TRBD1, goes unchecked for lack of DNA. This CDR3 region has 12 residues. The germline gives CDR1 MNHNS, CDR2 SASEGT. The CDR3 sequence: CASSDRGKTQYF.

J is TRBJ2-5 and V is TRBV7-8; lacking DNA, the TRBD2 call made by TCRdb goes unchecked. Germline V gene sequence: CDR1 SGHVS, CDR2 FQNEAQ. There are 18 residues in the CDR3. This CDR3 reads CASTQGAGGPGSQETQYF.

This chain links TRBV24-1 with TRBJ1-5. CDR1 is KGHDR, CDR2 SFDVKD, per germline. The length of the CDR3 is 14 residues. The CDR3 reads CATSNPGLNQPQHF.

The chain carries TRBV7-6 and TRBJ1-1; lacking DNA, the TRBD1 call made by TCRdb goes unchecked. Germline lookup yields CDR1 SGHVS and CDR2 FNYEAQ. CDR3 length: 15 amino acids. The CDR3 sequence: CASSHRALADTEAFF.

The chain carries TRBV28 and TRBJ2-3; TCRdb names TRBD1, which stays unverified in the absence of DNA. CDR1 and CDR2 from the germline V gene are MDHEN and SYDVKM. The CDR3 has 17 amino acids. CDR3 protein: CASSSPPGQGVGDTQYF.

The CDR3 spells CSVDRTGKAFF. The J gene is TRBJ1-1, the V gene TRBV29-1; checking the TCRdb D call of TRBD1 is not possible without DNA. This CDR3 contains 11 residues. Per the germline V gene, CDR1 is SQVTM and CDR2 is ANQGSEA. The full variable domain, in which reference TRBV29-1 and TRBJ1-1 provide the parts outside the CDR3, is SAVISQKPSRDICQRGTSLTIQCQVDSQVTMMFWYRQQPGQSLTLIATANQGSEATYESGFVIDKFPISRPNLTFSTLTVSNMSPEDSSIYLCSVDRTGKAFFGQGTRLTVV.

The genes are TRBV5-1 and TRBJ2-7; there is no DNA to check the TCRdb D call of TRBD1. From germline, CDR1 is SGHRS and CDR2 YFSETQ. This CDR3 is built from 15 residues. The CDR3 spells CASSLSPGETYEQYF.

CDR3 amino acids: CASKKDGNTEAFF. The rearrangement joins TRBV6-6 to TRBJ1-1. Per the germline V gene, CDR1 is MNHNY and CDR2 is SVGAGI (reference sequence). There are 13 residues in the CDR3.

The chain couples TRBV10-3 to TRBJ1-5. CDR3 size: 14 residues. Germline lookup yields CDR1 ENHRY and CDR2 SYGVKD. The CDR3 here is CAISESVSNQPQHF.

The CDR3 sequence is CASSFSKRGHEQFF. This sequence joins TRBV7-2 and TRBJ2-1; the TRBD2 assignment by TCRdb is unverifiable without DNA. Per germline, CDR1 SGHTA and CDR2 FQGNSA. The length of the CDR3 is 14 residues. Full variable domain (remainder filled in from reference TRBV7-2 and TRBJ2-1): GAGVSQSPSNKVTEKGKDVELRCDPISGHTALYWYRQSLGQGLEFLIYFQGNSAPDKSGLPSDRFSAERTGGSVSTLTIQRTQQEDSAVYLCASSFSKRGHEQFFGPGTRLTVL.

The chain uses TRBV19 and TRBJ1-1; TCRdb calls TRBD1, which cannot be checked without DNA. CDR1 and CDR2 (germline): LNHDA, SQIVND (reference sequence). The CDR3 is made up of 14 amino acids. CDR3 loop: CASRITGVNTEAFF.

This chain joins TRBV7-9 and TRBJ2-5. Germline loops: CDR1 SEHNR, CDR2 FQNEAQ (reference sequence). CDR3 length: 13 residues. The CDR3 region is CASSLSTSETQYF.

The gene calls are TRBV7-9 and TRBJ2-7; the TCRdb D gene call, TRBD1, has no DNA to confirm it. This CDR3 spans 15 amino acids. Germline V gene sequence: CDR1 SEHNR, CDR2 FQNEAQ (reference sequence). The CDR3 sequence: CASSLTQGGPYEQYF.

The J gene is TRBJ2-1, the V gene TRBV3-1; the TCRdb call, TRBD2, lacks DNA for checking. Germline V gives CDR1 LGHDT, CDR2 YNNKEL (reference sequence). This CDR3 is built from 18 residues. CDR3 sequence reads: CASSPYPLTRGGAWIPFF.

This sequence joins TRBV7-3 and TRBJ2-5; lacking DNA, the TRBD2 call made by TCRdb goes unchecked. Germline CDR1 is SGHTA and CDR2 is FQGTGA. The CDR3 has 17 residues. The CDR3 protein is CASSLTGLATSQETQYF.

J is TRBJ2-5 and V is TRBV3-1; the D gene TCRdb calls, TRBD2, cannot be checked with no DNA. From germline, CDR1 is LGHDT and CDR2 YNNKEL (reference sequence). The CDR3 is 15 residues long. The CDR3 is CASRRAGGNQETQYF.

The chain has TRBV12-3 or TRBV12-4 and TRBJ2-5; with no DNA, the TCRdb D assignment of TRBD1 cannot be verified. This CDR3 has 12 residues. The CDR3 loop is CASRSGGKTQYF.

CDR3 in amino acids: CASRSRAAGEQYF. The V call is TRBV12-3 or TRBV12-4, the J call TRBJ2-7; TCRdb gives TRBD2 as the D gene, but with no DNA this cannot be confirmed. The CDR3 totals 13 residues.

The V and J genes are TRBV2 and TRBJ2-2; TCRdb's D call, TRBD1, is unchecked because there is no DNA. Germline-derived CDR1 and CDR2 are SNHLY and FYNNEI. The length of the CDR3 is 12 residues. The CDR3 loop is CASRRRGWELFF.